This TCR beta chain stems from a study of OX40 agonist ivuxolimab in advanced cancers. Study background: Patients' therapy was ivuxolimab, an antibody that acts as an agonist of OX40 (CD134). Those treated in dose escalation had hepatocellular carcinoma, melanoma, renal cell cancer or head and neck cancer. Whole-study results and caveats: Which antigen the expanded peripheral T cells recognized is unknown.

As for this clone: Its specificity is unknown.

The germline CDR1 and CDR2 sequences are SGHVS and FQNEAQ. V was trimmed by 3 bases and J by 1 base, leaving 6 bases between them. This CDR3 has 13 residues. This table comes from immunoSEQ multiplex PCR, and its TCRdb copy is limited to in-frame clones, with some not included. The sample has some 70,000 clones; around four fifths are singletons. Blood was sampled at baseline, cycle 4 day 1, and cycle 7 day 1. The origin of this receptor is an adult with an advanced solid tumor such as melanoma, head and neck, liver or kidney cancer. This sequence joins TRBV7-8 and TRBJ1-1; D is undetermined. Sample: CD4+ or CD8+ T cells sorted from blood, taken in a trial of the OX40 agonist ivuxolimab. As DNA, the CDR3 is TGTGCCAGCAGCTTTCGGGGGAACACTGAAGCTTTCTTT. Protein sequence: CASSFRGNTEAFF.